This entry features one TCR beta chain sequence. What it binds is not known. The CDR3 has 17 amino acids. V was trimmed by 1 base and J by 0 bases, leaving 16 bases between them. CDR1 and CDR2 (germline): SGHVS, FQNEAQ. This entry comes from a study of T cell responses to AZD1222 COVID-19 vaccine. Profiled with immunoSEQ multiplex PCR; TCRdb holds only in-frame clones, not every one. The sample includes some 110,000 clones, 88% of them seen just once. The study, taken as a whole, reports: At baseline, seropositivity was found in only 6 or 7 AZD1222 recipients. With two AZD1222 doses given, Spike-specific TCR breadth and depth both rose. No repertoire was sampled before or during the peak T cell response, only after it. CD4 TCRs covered the whole spike, strongest at regions 160-218 and 743-854.

This TCR was recovered from an adult in good health. The rearrangement uses TRBV7-8 and TRBJ2-7; a weak D match, TRBD1 (6 bases). The sample in question was peripheral blood, obtained on day 0 of AZD1222 vaccination. The CDR3 loop reads CASSLGSGAVSSYEQYF. The CDR3, as DNA: TGTGCCAGCAGCTTAGGATCAGGGGCAGTAAGCTCCTACGAGCAGTACTTC. Full variable domain (rest looked up from reference TRBV7-8 and TRBJ2-7): GAGVSQSPRYKVAKRGQDVALRCDPISGHVSLFWYQQALGQGPEFLTYFQNEAQLDKSGLPSDRFFAERPEGSVSTLKIQRTQQEDSAVYLCASSLGSGAVSSYEQYFGPGTRLTVT.